Following are 32 T cell receptor beta chains from one sample sequenced in a study of blood T cell repertoires in COVID-19. Profiling relied on immunoSEQ multiplex PCR, and the TCRdb table lists in-frame clones only, not all of them. This table holds a few hundred thousand clones, roughly 85% found once. Sequencing was done on a sample of peripheral blood. Receptors originate from a man aged 55 to 70 who had recovered from COVID-19.

This sequence joins TRBV19 and TRBJ1-3; D remains unclear. With 7 bases removed from V and 3 bases from J, the gap between germline ends came to 13 bases. Germline-derived CDR1 and CDR2 are LNHDA and SQIVND (reference sequence). The CDR3 runs to 14 residues. The CDR3: CASKFDRGGNTIYF. The CDR3 DNA reads as TGTGCCAGTAAATTTGATCGGGGTGGAAACACCATATATTTT. Combining the CDR3 with reference TRBV19 and TRBJ1-3 gives the whole variable domain DGGITQSPKYLFRKEGQNVTLSCEQNLNHDAMYWYRQDPGQGLRLIYYSQIVNDFQKGDIAEGYSVSREKKESFPLTVTSAQKNPTAFYLCASKFDRGGNTIYFGEGSWLTVV.

The genes are TRBV6-2 or TRBV6-3 and TRBJ2-3, with TRBD2 matching 13 bases. CDR3 length equals 18 residues. Germline CDR1 is MNHEY and CDR2 is SVGEGT. With V trimmed by 2 bases and J by 3 bases, 8 bases remained unmatched. CDR3 DNA: TGTGCCAGCAGTTACGACACCCGACTAGCGGGAGGTACAGATACGCAGTATTTT. It codes for CASSYDTRLAGGTDTQYF.

This chain links TRBV2 with TRBJ2-7; 9 nucleotides align to TRBD2. The CDR3 runs to 14 residues. V lost 6 bases, J lost 2 bases, and 5 bases stayed unmatched. Germline-derived CDR1 and CDR2 are SNHLY and FYNNEI. For the CDR3, the DNA is TGTGCCAGCAGGGATAGCGGGGGCCCCTACGAGCAGTACTTC. It yields the protein CASRDSGGPYEQYF.

The chain employs TRBV3-1 (or the pseudogene TRBV3-2) and TRBJ2-5, with 9 bases aligning to TRBD2. CDR1 is LGHDT and CDR2 is YNNKEL in the germline V gene (reference sequence). The V gene end was trimmed by 0 bases and the J gene end by 0 bases; junction bases not matched to a gene: 8. This CDR3 region has 18 residues. The CDR3 sequence is CASSQEAGGFVYQETQYF. The CDR3 DNA reads TGTGCCAGCAGCCAAGAAGCGGGAGGCTTTGTTTACCAAGAGACCCAGTACTTC.

V is TRBV6-5 and J is TRBJ1-1; possible D gene TRBD1, 6 bases. The CDR3 sequence is 15 residues long. Trimming left V 6 bases short and J 5 bases short, with 19 bases between. CDR1 and CDR2 (germline): MNHEY, SVGAGI. The CDR3 sequence: CASSLSIQGNTEAFF. The CDR3 coding sequence is TGTGCCAGCAGCTTATCAATTCAGGGGAATACTGAAGCTTTCTTT.

The chain couples TRBV3-1 (or the pseudogene TRBV3-2) to TRBJ2-1, with 8 bases identical to TRBD2. V was pared by 4 bases and J by 5 bases, with 13 bases of the junction left unmatched. CDR3 length equals 17 residues. CDR1 is LGHDT, CDR2 YNNKEL, per germline (reference sequence). The CDR3 nucleotides are TGTGCCAGCAGCCGGGCGTTGTTAATAGCGGGGAACAATGAGCAGTTCTTC. Its protein product is CASSRALLIAGNNEQFF.

CDR3 bases: TGTGCCAGCTCACCAGGACACACGTTTTATGGCTACACCTTC. It specifies CASSPGHTFYGYTF. This chain connects TRBV18 to TRBJ1-2; D is perhaps TRBD1 (5 bases). Germline V gene lookup returns CDR1 KGHSH and CDR2 LQKENI. The CDR3 totals 14 residues. Deletions cut 2 bases from V and 5 bases from J, with 12 bases between.

The CDR3 sequence is CASSLSGHGNGYTF. The CDR3 nucleotides are TGTGCCAGCAGTTTATCTGGACACGGTAATGGCTACACCTTC. The chain has TRBV27 and TRBJ1-2, with D perhaps TRBD1 (5 bases). The germline V gene encodes CDR1 MNHEY and CDR2 SMNVEV (reference sequence). This CDR3 is 14 amino acids long. V lost 0 bases and J lost 6, with 11 bases in between.

This clone was seen only a few times. The chain combines TRBV4-1 with TRBJ1-4, with TRBD1 matching over 9 bases. J was trimmed by 0 bases and V by 4 bases; bases with no gene match: 9. This CDR3 has 18 amino acids. Germline V gene lookup returns CDR1 MGHRA and CDR2 YSYEKL. The CDR3 loop reads CASSPDGQGFATNEKLFF. Here the CDR3 DNA reads TGCGCCAGCAGCCCTGACGGACAGGGGTTTGCAACTAATGAAAAACTGTTTTTT.

V usage is TRBV19 and J usage is TRBJ2-5; TRBD2 matches at 7 bases. Germline lookup yields CDR1 LNHDA and CDR2 SQIVND (reference sequence). The ends lost 5 bases at V and 5 bases at J; junction bases unmatched: 8. The CDR3 contains 14 residues. CDR3 nucleotides: TGTGCCAGTAGTCCGGGACTAAGGCAGGAGACCCAGTACTTC. Translating it yields CASSPGLRQETQYF.

V is TRBV15 and J is TRBJ1-1, with TRBD1 as a possible D gene (5 bases). This CDR3 is 15 amino acids long. Germline V gene data show CDR1 as LNHNV and CDR2 as YYDKDF (reference sequence). With 5 bases removed from V and 0 bases from J, the gap between germline ends came to 13 bases. CDR3 DNA: TGTGCCACCAGCCCAGACAGACGAGTGAACACTGAAGCTTTCTTT. This sequence encodes CATSPDRRVNTEAFF.

This chain joins TRBV5-3 and TRBJ1-6; TRBD1 agrees at 10 bases. TRBV5-3 counts as an open reading frame of uncertain function. V gave up 3 bases and J gave up 0 bases; unmatched junction bases: 21. This CDR3 is built from 23 residues. CDR3 nucleotide sequence: TGTGCCAGAAGCTGCCGGCGGGTGAGGCGGGACAGGGGTATTCACTCCTATAATTCACCCCTCCACTTT. Its protein product is CARSCRRVRRDRGIHSYNSPLHF.

Concerning this clone: The same CDR3 arises from other DNA sequences in this sample as well. The chain joins TRBV11-2 to TRBJ2-7; no clear D gene. The CDR3 length is 12 residues. The V and J ends lost 1 base and 3 bases respectively, with 4 bases between them. Germline CDR1 is SGHAT and CDR2 is FQNNGV. The CDR3 loop reads CASSLVLYEQYF. DNA for the CDR3: TGTGCCAGCAGCTTAGTCCTCTACGAGCAGTACTTC.

CDR3 DNA sequence: TGCGCCAGCAGCTTCGGGACAAACCATAACTATGGCTACACCTTC. Translating gives CASSFGTNHNYGYTF. The chain combines TRBV5-1 with TRBJ1-2; tentatively, D is TRBD1 (6 bases). This CDR3 has 15 amino acids. Germline assignment: CDR1 SGHRS and CDR2 YFSETQ. Trimming took 2 bases from V and 1 from J, leaving 12 bases between them.

The rearrangement joins TRBV10-3 to TRBJ1-2; a weak D match, TRBD1 (5 bases). V was shortened by 2 bases and J by 8 bases, with 12 bases between the two germline ends. Germline assignment: CDR1 ENHRY and CDR2 SYGVKD. CDR3 length: 13 amino acids. This CDR3 reads CAISEAGLAGYTF. For the CDR3, the DNA is TGTGCCATCAGTGAGGCAGGGTTGGCAGGCTACACCTTC.

The J gene is TRBJ2-1, the V gene TRBV4-1, with 10 bases aligning to TRBD2. Germline assignment: CDR1 MGHRA and CDR2 YSYEKL. This CDR3 is 19 amino acids long. Trimming cost V 1 base and J 8 bases; bases outside gene matches: 17. CDR3 in DNA: TGCGCCAGCAGCCAAGGCAGGATAGCGGGAGGTAGCCCTAGCGATGAGCAGTTCTTC. Translating it yields CASSQGRIAGGSPSDEQFF.

This chain uses TRBV9 with TRBJ1-2; D unclear. This CDR3 has 14 amino acids. V dropped 1 base and J dropped 8 bases, with 15 bases sitting between them. Germline-derived CDR1 and CDR2 are SGDLS and YYNGEE. CDR3 in amino acids: CASSVRQAGVGYTF. The CDR3 coding sequence is TGTGCCAGCAGCGTAAGGCAGGCCGGGGTGGGCTACACCTTC.

This chain joins TRBV6-6 and TRBJ2-3; TRBD1 aligns across 8 bases. The CDR3 totals 16 residues. V lost 6 bases, J lost 2 bases, and 10 bases stayed unmatched. Germline-derived CDR1 and CDR2 are MNHNY and SVGAGI (reference sequence). In DNA, the CDR3 is TGTGCCAGCAGACTAACCGACAGGGGACCCACAGATACGCAGTATTTT. It translates to CASRLTDRGPTDTQYF.

The chain employs TRBV21-1 and TRBJ1-1. TRBV21-1 is shown as a pseudogene. The CDR3 extends over 18 amino acids. In DNA, the CDR3 is TGTGCCAGCAGCAAAGTCCTAATCCGCCGGGGGGCACACACTGAAGCTTTCTTT. Translated: CASSKVLIRRGAHTEAFF.

The chain joins TRBV30 to TRBJ2-3, with 9 bases that match TRBD2. With V trimmed by 5 bases and J by 8 bases, 17 bases remained unmatched. The CDR3 has 16 amino acids. Per germline, CDR1 GTSNPN and CDR2 SVGIG (reference sequence). Written as DNA, the CDR3 is TGTGCCTGGGAGAGGGGGATTAGCGGGGGAGGGAGTACGCAGTATTTT. Translating gives CAWERGISGGGSTQYF.

The chain recombines TRBV6-5 with TRBJ1-5; the D gene is possibly TRBD1 (6 bases). The V gene's germline CDR1 is MNHEY and CDR2 SVGAGI. Trimming took off 4 bases at V and 6 bases at J, with 13 bases between the two ends. The CDR3 length is 14 residues. The CDR3 DNA sequence: TGTGCCAGCAGTTTCTCAACAGGGAGTCAGCCCCAGCATTTT. It specifies CASSFSTGSQPQHF.

This rearrangement joins TRBV24-1 to TRBJ2-5; 13 positions match TRBD2. The junction had 9 bases not matched to a gene; V was cut back by 4 bases and J by 5 bases. The CDR3 totals 17 residues. Germline CDR1 and CDR2: KGHDR and SFDVKD. The CDR3 protein is CATSDRGTSGVRETQYF. For the CDR3, the DNA is TGTGCCACCAGTGACCGAGGGACTAGCGGGGTAAGGGAGACCCAGTACTTC.

V is TRBV11-2 and J is TRBJ2-2, with TRBD2 identical over 13 bases. CDR1 is SGHAT and CDR2 is FQNNGV in the germline V gene. With 4 bases clipped from V and 5 bases from J, the junction kept 4 bases outside the gene matches. CDR3 length: 16 amino acids. The CDR3 loop is CASSSRGLAGTGELFF. The CDR3 DNA sequence: TGTGCCAGCAGCTCAAGGGGACTAGCGGGGACCGGGGAGCTGTTTTTT.

The chain couples TRBV6-5 to TRBJ2-7, with a weak D call TRBD1 (5 bases). The CDR3 spans 13 residues. V was trimmed by 5 bases and J by 1 base, leaving 9 bases between them. Germline V gene sequence: CDR1 MNHEY, CDR2 SVGAGI. The CDR3: CASSTQGSYEQYF. The CDR3 DNA follows: TGTGCCAGCAGTACCCAGGGATCCTACGAGCAGTACTTC.

This clone was seen more than once but under ten times. J is TRBJ1-5 and V is TRBV7-9, with D hard to call. V shed 4 bases and J shed 1 base, with 5 bases lying between them. Germline CDR1 reads SEHNR; CDR2 reads FQNEAQ (reference sequence). The CDR3 runs 13 residues. CDR3 DNA sequence: TGTGCCAGCAGCTCCGGGAGCAATCAGCCCCAGCATTTT. Amino acids: CASSSGSNQPQHF.

This chain connects TRBV3-1 (or the pseudogene TRBV3-2) to TRBJ2-2, with D possibly TRBD2 on 6 matching bases. Germline loops: CDR1 LGHDT, CDR2 YNNKEL (reference sequence). Trimming took off 0 bases at V and 3 bases at J, with 11 bases between the two ends. CDR3 length equals 16 residues. The DNA of the CDR3 is TGTGCCAGCAGCCAAGAATCCGGGAGTTACACCGGGGAGCTGTTTTTT. Residues: CASSQESGSYTGELFF.

This chain connects TRBV12-3 or TRBV12-4 to TRBJ1-2; D may be TRBD1 (5 bases). Trimming took 5 bases from V and 8 from J, leaving 15 bases between them. This CDR3 is 13 amino acids long. Here the CDR3 DNA reads TGTGCCAGCAGTCCCCGGGGGGTCTGGGGCTACACCTTC. Translating it yields CASSPRGVWGYTF.

The chain has TRBV12-2 and TRBJ1-2; no DNA check was done on the table's D call, TRBD1. TRBV12-2 is flagged as a pseudogene. CDR3 length: 18 residues. CDR3 nucleotides: TGTGCAAGTCTAAAAACCGGGACAGGGCCCCTCTGTAACTATGGCTACACCTTC. This codes for CASLKTGTGPLCNYGYTF.

The chain uses TRBV11-2 and TRBJ2-1, with 10 bases fitting TRBD2. CDR1 is SGHAT and CDR2 is FQNNGV in the germline V gene. This CDR3 spans 17 amino acids. V gave up 1 base and J gave up 9 bases; unmatched junction bases: 12. The CDR3 here is CASSLVAPSGSGSEQFF. DNA for the CDR3: TGTGCCAGCAGCTTAGTAGCCCCTAGCGGGAGTGGCAGTGAGCAGTTCTTC.

The rearrangement joins TRBV7-3 to TRBJ2-1; D unclear. Germline V gene lookup returns CDR1 SGHTA and CDR2 FQGTGA. Trimming pared 0 bases from V and 9 bases from J, leaving 6 bases between. This CDR3 is built from 12 residues. The CDR3 DNA follows: TGTGCCAGCAGCTTAACGGCTAGTGAGCAGTTCTTC. It yields the protein CASSLTASEQFF.

CDR3: CATSSQYGGRAYPPETQYF. In nucleotides, the CDR3 is TGTGCCACCAGTTCGCAGTACGGCGGGAGGGCCTATCCCCCAGAGACCCAGTACTTC. The genes are TRBV24-1 and TRBJ2-5; 9 bases are shared with TRBD2. V lost 6 bases and J lost 4; bases outside the gene matches: 20. The CDR3 covers 19 residues. Germline V gene sequence: CDR1 KGHDR, CDR2 SFDVKD.

This chain connects TRBV7-2 to TRBJ2-3; unclear D gene. The CDR3 is 15 amino acids. Germline assignment: CDR1 SGHTA and CDR2 FQGNSA. V dropped 2 bases and J dropped 2 bases, with 11 bases sitting between them. The CDR3, as DNA: TGTGCCAGCAGCTTAAGTCTGTCAGTCACAGATACGCAGTATTTT. Amino acids: CASSLSLSVTDTQYF.